The 31 T cell receptor beta chains given below trace back to one sample, sequenced in a study of blood T cell repertoires in COVID-19. The method was immunoSEQ multiplex PCR; TCRdb's version includes in-frame clones alone and lacks a portion of them. The data contain roughly 350,000 clones, around 89% of them singletons. Sequencing was done on a sample of peripheral blood. All receptors derive from a woman aged 50 to 60 with active or convalescent COVID-19.

This rearrangement joins TRBV5-1 to TRBJ2-2, with 10 bases matching TRBD1. Germline V gene data show CDR1 as SGHRS and CDR2 as YFSETQ. The CDR3 runs 16 residues. After removal of 9 bases from V and 0 bases from J, the junction contained 8 bases not matched to a gene. Here the CDR3 reads CATTDRGSANTGELFF. In nucleotides, the CDR3 is TGCGCCACTACGGACAGGGGGTCCGCGAACACCGGGGAGCTGTTTTTT.

V and J are TRBV27 and TRBJ1-1; D perhaps matches TRBD1 (6 bases). This CDR3 is built from 13 residues. The germline gives CDR1 MNHEY, CDR2 SMNVEV (reference sequence). The germline V and J ends were trimmed by 0 bases and 8 bases, with 10 bases remaining between them. For the CDR3, the DNA is TGTGCCAGCAGTTTATCGTGGGGGCCCGAAGCTTTCTTT. Translating it yields CASSLSWGPEAFF.

The chain carries TRBV29-1 and TRBJ1-3; tentatively, D is TRBD1 (6 bases). CDR3 size: 13 residues. V lost 7 bases to trimming and J lost 4 bases, with 14 bases between them. Germline V gene sequence: CDR1 SQVTM, CDR2 ANQGSEA. The chain's CDR3 is CSAQMGAGNTIYF. CDR3 in DNA: TGCAGCGCCCAAATGGGGGCCGGAAACACCATATATTTT.

This clone was detected once. The J gene is TRBJ2-1, the V gene TRBV30; D is possibly TRBD2 (5 bases). The V end lost 0 bases, the J end lost 6 bases, and 6 bases lay between the germline ends. In germline, CDR1 is GTSNPN, CDR2 SVGIG (reference sequence). The CDR3 contains 12 residues. The CDR3 reads CAWSVLVNEQFF. The CDR3 DNA sequence: TGTGCCTGGAGTGTACTAGTCAATGAGCAGTTCTTC.

J is TRBJ2-1 and V is TRBV6-2 or TRBV6-3, with 10 bases identical to TRBD2. Germline V lookup: CDR1 MNHEY, CDR2 SVGEGT. Losses at the gene ends were 2 bases for V and 6 bases for J; bases not matched to a gene: 7. This CDR3 spans 16 amino acids. CDR3: CASSYKSSGSFNEQFF. Written as DNA, the CDR3 is TGTGCCAGCAGTTACAAATCTAGCGGGAGTTTCAATGAGCAGTTCTTC.

The chain is built from TRBV7-9 and TRBJ1-5; D gene uncertain. Trimming took off 0 bases at V and 5 bases at J, with 5 bases between the two ends. The length of the CDR3 is 13 residues. The germline gives CDR1 SEHNR, CDR2 FQNEAQ (reference sequence). CDR3: CASSLAEYQPQHF. DNA of the CDR3: TGTGCCAGCAGCTTAGCAGAGTATCAGCCCCAGCATTTT.

The V gene is TRBV10-2, the J gene TRBJ1-2, with TRBD1 as a possible D gene (5 bases). V lost 6 bases to trimming and J lost 2 bases, with 10 bases between them. The CDR3 length is 13 residues. CDR1 is WSHSY and CDR2 is SAAADI in the germline V gene. The CDR3: CASRTAENYGYTF. Here the CDR3 DNA reads TGCGCCAGCAGGACAGCAGAAAACTATGGCTACACCTTC.

The V and J genes are TRBV7-8 and TRBJ2-2; 7 bases are shared with TRBD2. With V trimmed by 1 base and J by 1 base, 6 bases remained unmatched. There are 17 residues in the CDR3. Germline CDR1 reads SGHVS; CDR2 reads FQNEAQ. CDR3 sequence reads: CASSLGWSGGNTGELFF. Here the CDR3 DNA reads TGTGCCAGCAGCTTAGGATGGTCGGGAGGGAACACCGGGGAGCTGTTTTTT. Combining the CDR3 with reference TRBV7-8 and TRBJ2-2 gives the whole variable domain GAGVSQSPRYKVAKRGQDVALRCDPISGHVSLFWYQQALGQGPEFLTYFQNEAQLDKSGLPSDRFFAERPEGSVSTLKIQRTQQEDSAVYLCASSLGWSGGNTGELFFGEGSRLTVL.

The chain's CDR3 is CASSRTGRDSYEQYF. The CDR3 DNA sequence: TGTGCCAGCAGCCGAACCGGACGGGACTCCTACGAGCAGTACTTC. The rearrangement joins TRBV6-5 to TRBJ2-7; TRBD2 is a possible D gene (5 bases). V lost 6 bases and J 0 bases, leaving 15 bases between the germline ends. Germline V gene sequence: CDR1 MNHEY, CDR2 SVGAGI. The CDR3 contains 15 residues.

This sequence joins TRBV7-3 and TRBJ2-3; 8 positions match TRBD2. Per the germline V gene, CDR1 is SGHTA and CDR2 is FQGTGA. Trimming at V came to 5 bases and at J to 3 bases, leaving 4 bases not matched to a gene. This CDR3 is built from 14 residues. The CDR3 sequence is CASSAGLVTDTQYF. The CDR3, as DNA: TGTGCCAGCAGCGCGGGACTAGTTACAGATACGCAGTATTTT. Complete variable domain (other parts from reference TRBV7-3 and TRBJ2-3): GAGVSQTPSNKVTEKGKYVELRCDPISGHTALYWYRQSLGQGPEFLIYFQGTGAADDSGLPNDRFFAVRPEGSVSTLKIQRTERGDSAVYLCASSAGLVTDTQYFGPGTRLTVL.

The chain recombines TRBV14 with TRBJ1-6; TRBD1 agrees at 7 bases. CDR3 length: 13 amino acids. The germline gives CDR1 SGHDN, CDR2 FVKESK. J lost 10 bases, V lost 3 bases, and 3 bases had no gene match. CDR3 sequence reads: CASSQTGQSPLHF. The CDR3 DNA reads as TGTGCCAGCAGCCAGACAGGGCAGTCACCCCTCCACTTT.

CDR3 nucleotides: TGTGCCAGTAGCGAGGGGGGGCTCCTCACAGATACGCAGTATTTT. This translates into CASSEGGLLTDTQYF. This sequence joins TRBV19 and TRBJ2-3; D might be TRBD2 (7 bases). The CDR3 covers 15 residues. Trimming removed 6 bases from V and 2 bases from J, with 15 bases in between. Per the germline V gene, CDR1 is LNHDA and CDR2 is SQIVND (reference sequence).

This chain connects TRBV27 to TRBJ2-1, with D perhaps matching TRBD1 (7 bases). Germline V gene data show CDR1 as MNHEY and CDR2 as SMNVEV (reference sequence). The CDR3 is 15 residues long. Between the trimmed V and J ends, which lost 6 bases and 4 bases, there was a span of 16 bases. CDR3 DNA sequence: TGTGCCAGCAGGGGGGGCCCGGGACAGTACAATGAGCAGTTCTTC. This encodes CASRGGPGQYNEQFF.

This sequence joins TRBV12-3 or TRBV12-4 and TRBJ1-1; TRBD1 might be the D (6 bases). Between the trimmed V and J ends, which lost 6 bases and 10 bases, there was a span of 18 bases. The CDR3 is 13 amino acids. CDR3 in amino acids: CASSTQGPQGAFF. The CDR3 DNA reads TGTGCCAGCAGCACACAGGGACCCCAGGGAGCTTTCTTT.

This chain links TRBV5-1 with TRBJ1-3, with TRBD1 identical over 7 bases. The CDR3 consists of 15 residues. V shed 4 bases and J 4 bases; nucleotides not matched to a gene: 8. Germline V lookup: CDR1 SGHRS, CDR2 YFSETQ. The CDR3 protein is CASSPMGTEGNTIYF. CDR3 coding DNA: TGCGCCAGCAGCCCTATGGGGACAGAAGGAAACACCATATATTTT.

The V and J genes are TRBV24-1 and TRBJ1-4; 9 bases align to TRBD1. CDR3 length equals 16 residues. With 4 bases clipped from V and 8 bases from J, the junction kept 10 bases outside the gene matches. From germline, CDR1 is KGHDR and CDR2 SFDVKD. In DNA form, the CDR3 reads TGTGCCACCAGTGAAGCGCCCGGGACAGGGCAAGAAAAACTGTTTTTT. Translation gives CATSEAPGTGQEKLFF.

This clone was picked up one time. The chain has TRBV27 and TRBJ1-2, with 7 bases lining up with TRBD1. The CDR3 loop spans 13 amino acids. Germline V gives CDR1 MNHEY, CDR2 SMNVEV (reference sequence). With 4 bases clipped from V and 4 bases from J, the junction kept 3 bases outside the gene matches. CDR3 protein: CASSSDRAYGYTF. CDR3 nucleotides: TGTGCCAGCAGTTCCGACAGGGCCTATGGCTACACCTTC.

V gene TRBV29-1 combines with J gene TRBJ1-3; TRBD1 aligns across 10 bases. This CDR3 is 15 amino acids long. The V gene's germline CDR1 is SQVTM and CDR2 ANQGSEA. J was trimmed by 1 base and V by 4 bases; bases with no gene match: 4. The CDR3 region has the DNA TGCAGCGTTGCACCGGGACAGGGGTCTGGAAACACCATATATTTT. Translated: CSVAPGQGSGNTIYF.

The rearrangement uses TRBV4-3 and TRBJ2-1; 12 positions match TRBD2. The ends lost 3 bases at V and 7 bases at J; junction bases unmatched: 4. The CDR3 covers 15 residues. Germline V lookup: CDR1 LGHNA, CDR2 YSLEER. CDR3 region: CASSHLTSGRNEQFF. The CDR3 nucleotides are TGCGCCAGCAGCCACTTGACTAGCGGGAGAAATGAGCAGTTCTTC.

V and J are TRBV5-1 and TRBJ1-3; D gene ambiguous. Germline V gene data show CDR1 as SGHRS and CDR2 as YFSETQ. CDR3 length: 14 amino acids. V lost 2 bases to trimming and J lost 0 bases, with 6 bases between them. The CDR3 bases are TGCGCCAGCAGCTTTGGAGGCTCTGGAAACACCATATATTTT. Translation gives CASSFGGSGNTIYF.

This chain connects TRBV3-1 (or the pseudogene TRBV3-2) to TRBJ1-1; D possibly corresponds to TRBD1 (6 bases). The V end was cut by 5 bases, the J end by 1 base, with 14 bases between. From germline, CDR1 is LGHDT and CDR2 YNNKEL (reference sequence). The CDR3 consists of 15 residues. For the CDR3, the DNA is TGTGCCAGCAGCTCCCGGACAGTAAAGAACACTGAAGCTTTCTTT. This codes for CASSSRTVKNTEAFF.

This clone appeared once. The chain has TRBV27 and TRBJ2-7; 9 bases map to TRBD1. The CDR3 length is 14 residues. V gave up 6 bases and J gave up 6 bases; unmatched junction bases: 9. Looked up from germline, CDR1 is MNHEY and CDR2 is SMNVEV (reference sequence). CDR3 residues: CASSRGQGQSEQYF. DNA of the CDR3: TGTGCCAGCAGCCGAGGACAGGGGCAGAGCGAGCAGTACTTC.

This chain joins TRBV7-8 and TRBJ1-1; D uncertain. Germline V gene lookup returns CDR1 SGHVS and CDR2 FQNEAQ. V dropped 4 bases and J dropped 0 bases, with 15 bases sitting between them. CDR3 size: 16 residues. DNA for the CDR3: TGTGCCAGCAGCTCAAGCTCAATAAGAATGAACACTGAAGCTTTCTTT. Protein: CASSSSSIRMNTEAFF.

This chain connects TRBV28 to TRBJ1-5; D call uncertain. Germline-derived CDR1 and CDR2 are MDHEN and SYDVKM. The CDR3 has 15 amino acids. Between the trimmed V and J ends, which lost 3 bases and 2 bases, there was a span of 11 bases. CDR3 bases: TGTGCCAGCAGTTTCCGGAGTGCGGGCAATCAGCCCCAGCATTTT. Protein product: CASSFRSAGNQPQHF.

This chain joins TRBV5-1 and TRBJ2-3; D gene unclear. Germline-derived CDR1 and CDR2 are SGHRS and YFSETQ. CDR3 size: 14 residues. Trimming pared 5 bases from V and 3 bases from J, leaving 13 bases between. The chain's CDR3 is CASSPTVETDTQYF. The CDR3 DNA reads as TGCGCCAGCAGTCCCACGGTCGAGACAGATACGCAGTATTTT.

The rearrangement links TRBV6-5 to TRBJ1-3, with no clear D. Trimming took off 2 bases at V and 8 bases at J, with 16 bases between the two ends. The length of the CDR3 is 15 residues. CDR1 and CDR2 (germline): MNHEY, SVGAGI. The CDR3 is CASSYGRHLSDTIYF. The CDR3 DNA sequence: TGTGCCAGCAGTTACGGCAGACATCTCTCGGACACCATATATTTT.

The rearrangement links TRBV15 to TRBJ1-4; TRBD1 aligns across 7 bases. CDR3 length: 14 amino acids. Trimming at V came to 5 bases and at J to 7 bases, leaving 7 bases not matched to a gene. From germline, CDR1 is LNHNV and CDR2 YYDKDF (reference sequence). The CDR3 reads CATSHQGEGEKLFF. Written as DNA, the CDR3 is TGTGCCACCAGCCATCAGGGGGAAGGTGAAAAACTGTTTTTT.

The chain joins TRBV7-9 to TRBJ1-6; possible D gene TRBD1, 5 bases. Germline V gene sequence: CDR1 SEHNR, CDR2 FQNEAQ (reference sequence). Trimming removed 5 bases from V and 3 bases from J, with 8 bases in between. The CDR3 extends over 14 amino acids. CDR3 nucleotide sequence: TGTGCCAGCAGCCCAACAGGCTATAATTCACCCCTCCACTTT. The encoded protein is CASSPTGYNSPLHF.

In this sample, this clone turned up once. This CDR3 reads CASSIGGVGTDTQYF. The CDR3 DNA sequence: TGTGCCAGTAGTATAGGGGGAGTAGGCACAGATACGCAGTATTTT. The rearrangement links TRBV19 to TRBJ2-3, with D possibly being TRBD2 (5 bases). The V and J ends lost 1 base and 1 base respectively, with 9 bases between them. The CDR3 has 15 amino acids. Germline CDR1 is LNHDA and CDR2 is SQIVND (reference sequence).

The CDR3, as DNA: TGTGCCAGCAGTCAAGTGGGCAGGGCTGGCTACACCTTC. This gives the protein CASSQVGRAGYTF. V is TRBV2 and J is TRBJ1-2; tentative D call: TRBD1 (5 bases). CDR3 length equals 13 residues. The germline V gene has CDR1 SNHLY and CDR2 FYNNEI. V was trimmed by 5 bases and J by 7 bases, leaving 14 bases between them.

This chain uses TRBV7-3 with TRBJ2-5; possible D gene TRBD2, 6 bases. This CDR3 comprises 15 residues. Germline lookup yields CDR1 SGHTA and CDR2 FQGTGA. Trimming shortened V by 5 bases and J by 5 bases, and 18 bases separated the two germline ends. This CDR3 is CASSRAGGAGETQYF. The CDR3, as DNA: TGTGCCAGCAGCCGGGCAGGAGGGGCCGGGGAGACCCAGTACTTC.